The 3 T cell receptor beta chains presented below share a single source sample, sequenced in a study of blood T cell repertoires in COVID-19. Clones were read by immunoSEQ multiplex PCR, and TCRdb kept only the in-frame ones, dropping some. The profile shows 85,000 to 100,000 clones, around 85% of them singletons. Sequences were obtained from peripheral blood. These receptors were taken from an older woman with COVID-19, enrolled during active disease.

J is TRBJ2-5 and V is TRBV19; weak D call: TRBD1 (6 bases). The V end was cut by 5 bases, the J end by 2 bases, with 9 bases between. The CDR3 spans 13 residues. Germline V gene lookup returns CDR1 LNHDA and CDR2 SQIVND (reference sequence). The CDR3 loop is CASSPDRQETQYF. CDR3 DNA: TGTGCCAGTAGTCCAGACAGGCAAGAGACCCAGTACTTC. Drawing the rest from reference TRBV19 and TRBJ2-5, the complete variable domain is DGGITQSPKYLFRKEGQNVTLSCEQNLNHDAMYWYRQDPGQGLRLIYYSQIVNDFQKGDIAEGYSVSREKKESFPLTVTSAQKNPTAFYLCASSPDRQETQYFGPGTRLLVL.

V gene TRBV16 combines with J gene TRBJ1-2, with a weak D call TRBD1 (5 bases). Germline V lookup: CDR1 KGHSY, CDR2 FQNENV. The CDR3 consists of 14 residues. Deletions cut 3 bases from V and 4 bases from J, with 12 bases between. As DNA, the CDR3 is TGTGCCAGCAGCCATTTCAGGGAAGGCTATGGCTACACCTTC. The encoded protein is CASSHFREGYGYTF.

V usage is TRBV19 and J usage is TRBJ2-7; D possibly corresponds to TRBD2 (5 bases). CDR1 and CDR2 from the germline V gene are LNHDA and SQIVND (reference sequence). CDR3 size: 12 residues. Trimming pared 4 bases from V and 1 base from J, leaving 5 bases between. DNA of the CDR3: TGTGCCAGTAGTACGGGGTCCTACGAGCAGTACTTC. It specifies CASSTGSYEQYF.